The 14 T cell receptor beta chains in this list originate from one sample, sequenced in a study of blood T cells in healthy people across ages. For the second PCR, which ran for roughly 6 to 11 cycles, a sample-barcoded 5' primer and a J-beta primer mix were used. TCRdb used MiXCR to reprocess the 5' RACE reads, holding one entry per CDR3 protein. The top ten hold approximately 3.3% of the sample, which has about 570,000 distinct CDR3 sequences, roughly a quarter seen once. These data were likewise used in another study, on T cells of mothers and their children.

The specimen was blood. The source of these receptors is a boy under 10 years old in good health.

The sample holds a few counts of this clonotype. This rearrangement joins TRBV19 to TRBJ1-3; D is unclear. CDR1 is LNHDA and CDR2 is SQIVND in the germline V gene (reference sequence). CDR3 length: 12 amino acids. V dropped 1 base and J dropped 8 bases, with 6 bases sitting between them. The CDR3 region is CASSIVGDTIYF. The CDR3 DNA is TGTGCCAGTAGTATAGTAGGAGACACCATATATTTT.

This clonotype has more than one count but fewer than ten. The chain uses TRBV12-3 or TRBV12-4 and TRBJ1-6, with D possibly being TRBD1 (5 bases). The V end was cut by 5 bases, the J end by 1 base, with 12 bases between. CDR3 length equals 16 residues. Here the CDR3 DNA reads TGTGCCAGCAGTGCCGGGACCCAATCCTATAATTCACCCCTCCACTTT. It codes for CASSAGTQSYNSPLHF.

The sample holds a few counts of this clonotype. The V and J genes are TRBV5-1 and TRBJ2-1; TRBD2 matches at 7 bases. TRBJ2-7 matches the DNA end more closely, so the J call is doubtful. CDR1 is SGHRS and CDR2 is YFSETQ in the germline V gene. The CDR3 has 15 amino acids. Here the CDR3 reads CASSLTVGGIDEQYF. The CDR3 bases are TGCGCCAGCAGCTTGACGGTGGGGGGGATCGACGAGCAGTACTTC.

The CDR3 loop is CASRPTGEINYGYTF. The CDR3 nucleotides are TGTGCCAGCAGACCGACAGGGGAAATCAACTATGGCTACACCTTC. This chain connects TRBV3-1 to TRBJ1-2, with 8 bases aligning to TRBD1. Germline values: CDR1 LGHDT, CDR2 YNNKEL (reference sequence). J lost 2 bases, V lost 6 bases, and 8 bases had no gene match. The CDR3 extends over 15 amino acids. Together with reference TRBV3-1 and TRBJ1-2, the CDR3 gives the full variable domain: DTAVSQTPKYLVTQMGNDKSIKCEQNLGHDTMYWYKQDSKKFLKIMFSYNNKELIINETVPNRFSPKSPDKAHLNLHINSLELGDSAVYFCASRPTGEINYGYTFGSGTRLTVV.

This clonotype turned up a few times. The chain links TRBV29-1 to TRBJ2-2, with D unclear. The germline gives CDR1 SQVTM, CDR2 ANQGSEA. The V end was cut by 5 bases, the J end by 1 base, with 5 bases between. The CDR3 is made up of 12 amino acids. Written as DNA, the CDR3 is TGCAGCGTTCTTGGGAACACCGGGGAGCTGTTTTTT. It codes for CSVLGNTGELFF.

The V gene is TRBV24-1, the J gene TRBJ2-7; 15 bases fit TRBD2. The J call may be in error: the DNA end matches TRBJ2-1 better. The CDR3 extends over 13 amino acids. The germline V gene has CDR1 KGHDR and CDR2 SFDVKD. The CDR3, as DNA: TGTGCCACCGGGACTAGCGGGAGGTATGAGCAGTTCTTC. It is translated as CATGTSGRYEQFF.

Notes on this clonotype: The junction does not match germline at one end; this may be a read error. The rearrangement joins TRBV20-1 to TRBJ2-3, with 12 bases identical to TRBD2. Germline CDR1 and CDR2: DFQATT and SNEGSKA (reference sequence). The length of the CDR3 is 15 residues. The CDR3 here is CSARRLAGDADAQYF. The CDR3 region has the DNA TGCAGTGCTAGACGACTAGCGGGGGATGCAGATGCGCAGTATTTT.

This clonotype has just a few counts. This chain joins TRBV30 and TRBJ1-6; D uncertain. This CDR3 comprises 14 residues. V was trimmed by 3 bases and J by 0 bases, leaving 6 bases between them. Germline CDR1 GTSNPN, CDR2 SVGIG (reference sequence). The CDR3 bases are TGTGCCTGGAGGGGGAGCTCCTATAATTCACCCCTCCACTTT. This codes for CAWRGSSYNSPLHF.

The CDR3 region is CASSYLPPRSGLPKETQYF. CDR3 coding DNA: TGTGCCAGCAGTTATTTGCCCCCACGTAGCGGCCTTCCCAAGGAGACCCAGTACTTC. The chain has TRBV6-8 and TRBJ2-5, with a weak D call TRBD2 (6 bases). Germline lookup yields CDR1 MNHGY and CDR2 SAAAGT. The CDR3 has 19 amino acids. Trimming stripped 3 bases from V and 5 bases from J, with 28 bases between.

This clonotype was seen only a few times. This chain uses TRBV5-5 with TRBJ2-5, with 9 nucleotides matching TRBD2. Germline trimming cut 0 bases from V and 5 bases from J; bases unmatched to any gene: 5. Germline loops: CDR1 SGHKS, CDR2 YYEKEE (reference sequence). The CDR3 spans 15 residues. Written as DNA, the CDR3 is TGTGCCAGCAGCTTGGTGCTAGCGGGGCGGGAGACCCAGTACTTC. Encoded protein: CASSLVLAGRETQYF.

CDR3 sequence: CSVTSGRWNEQFF. The CDR3 coding sequence is TGCAGCGTGACTAGCGGGAGATGGAATGAGCAGTTCTTC. The rearrangement uses TRBV20-1 and TRBJ2-1, with TRBD2 matching 12 bases. CDR1 and CDR2 from the germline V gene are DFQATT and SNEGSKA (reference sequence). CDR3 length: 13 amino acids.

V and J are TRBV12-3 or TRBV12-4 and TRBJ2-5, with TRBD2 as a possible D gene (6 bases). The CDR3 consists of 16 residues. Deletions cut 4 bases from V and 1 base from J, with 16 bases between. The CDR3 DNA reads as TGTGCCAGCAGTTCCACCCAGACGGGACTCCAAGAGACCCAGTACTTC. Protein product: CASSSTQTGLQETQYF.

The chain couples TRBV20-1 to TRBJ2-1; D is ambiguous. Germline V lookup: CDR1 DFQATT, CDR2 SNEGSKA (reference sequence). The CDR3 is 12 residues long. Trimming removed 3 bases at V and 9 bases at J, with 12 bases between. The CDR3 region has the DNA TGCAGTGCTAGTGGGTACGGTCCTGAGCAGTTCTTC. Translated: CSASGYGPEQFF.

The chain uses TRBV7-9 and TRBJ2-5, with TRBD2 identical over 11 bases. Germline-derived CDR1 and CDR2 are SEHNR and FQNEAQ (reference sequence). The CDR3 covers 16 residues. J gave up 4 bases and V 2 bases, and 6 bases lay outside the gene matches. The DNA for the CDR3 is TGTGCCAGCAGCTTAATAGCGGGAGGGCCTCGAGAGACCCAGTACTTC. It yields the protein CASSLIAGGPRETQYF.